This is a list of T cell receptor beta chains from one sample in a study of identical twins. MiXCR was run by TCRdb on the 5' RACE reads, yielding one entry per CDR3 protein. Here the sample spans approximately 700,000 distinct CDR3 sequences, approximately 6.1% being singletons. Sequencing was carried out using naive T cells sorted from blood. The source of these receptors is a man between 18 and 35 years old in good health. CDR3s include the opening cysteine and the closing phenylalanine or tryptophan. The D gene is left open where the match is weak.

V	D	J	CDR3
TRBV12-3/TRBV12-4	-	TRBJ1-1	CASMVGTQRAEAFF
TRBV12-3/TRBV12-4	-	TRBJ1-2	CASSRDIDGYTF
TRBV11-2	-	TRBJ1-1	CASSLESRGTEAFF
TRBV24-1	TRBD1	TRBJ2-3	CATSDYSGGRADTQYF
TRBV30	TRBD2	TRBJ2-5	CAWRPKASGSVEETQYF
TRBV14	-	TRBJ2-4	CASSQGAGTKNIQYF
TRBV5-1	TRBD1	TRBJ1-5	CASSLGPGIYGTDSNQPQHF
TRBV12-3/TRBV12-4	-	TRBJ1-5	CASRPREAGGNQPQHF
TRBV6-5	-	TRBJ1-3	CASSYSMGGNSGNTIYF
TRBV12-3/TRBV12-4	TRBD2	TRBJ2-1	CASSFVAGTVDEQFF
TRBV5-1	-	TRBJ2-2	CASSRDGNTGELFF
TRBV20-1	TRBD1	TRBJ2-7	CSADRGGYEQYF
TRBV12-3/TRBV12-4	-	TRBJ2-5	CASSIQEGETQYF
TRBV6-1	-	TRBJ2-1	CASIAYRGSTSNEQFF
TRBV20-1	-	TRBJ1-1	CSASRVNTEAFF
TRBV6-6	-	TRBJ1-3	CASTYGNTIYF
TRBV10-3	-	TRBJ2-2	CAISESLGGTGELFF
TRBV7-2	TRBD2	TRBJ2-5	CASSFLAGGGETQYF
TRBV18	TRBD1	TRBJ1-2	CASSPPGQGHGYTF
TRBV28	-	TRBJ2-7	CASSLFVAASYEQYF